This entry lists 21 T cell receptor beta chains sequenced from one sample in a study of cytomegalovirus exposure and HLA in healthy donors (dated by TCRdb to the late 2010s). The library was prepared using the immunoSEQ multiplex PCR assay. For the multiplex PCR, a mixture combining 60 forward primers for TCR Vbeta segments and 13 reverse primers for TCR Jbeta segments was used. TCRdb took this table from immuneACCESS and kept in-frame rearrangements with V and J called. Such tables lack part of the clones; where checked against another copy, unresolved V genes explain under half of the gap, and the rest is unexplained. The sample data list about 190,000 clones, and 65% to 80% of these were observed just once. Approximately 0.99% of the sample is in the top ten clones. The source material was PBMCs. These receptors all come from a woman in her 40s in good health and CMV-seronegative.

The rearrangement links TRBV11-3 to TRBJ2-3; D gene unclear. Looked up from germline, CDR1 is SGHNT and CDR2 is YENEEA. V was pared by 1 base and J by 4 bases, with 12 bases between. The CDR3 is made up of 15 amino acids. This chain's CDR3 is CASSLGDFRSDTQYF. In nucleotides, the CDR3 is TGTGCCAGCAGCTTAGGTGACTTTAGGTCAGATACGCAGTATTTT.

The chain combines TRBV29-1 with TRBJ1-5; unclear D gene. With 4 bases removed from V and 4 bases from J, the gap between germline ends came to 11 bases. The germline gives CDR1 SQVTM, CDR2 ANQGSEA. This CDR3 has 13 residues. The CDR3 region is CSVGVELNQPQHF. CDR3 nucleotide sequence: TGCAGCGTTGGAGTTGAACTTAATCAGCCCCAGCATTTT.

The rearrangement links TRBV9 to TRBJ1-2, with 7 bases matching TRBD1. With 4 bases clipped from V and 7 bases from J, the junction kept 7 bases outside the gene matches. The CDR3 contains 13 residues. Germline CDR1 reads SGDLS; CDR2 reads YYNGEE. The CDR3 DNA is TGTGCCAGCAGCTCACAGGGGCTAGGTGGCTACACCTTC. This sequence encodes CASSSQGLGGYTF. The complete variable domain, with remaining parts taken from reference TRBV9 and TRBJ1-2, reads DSGVTQTPKHLITATGQRVTLRCSPRSGDLSVYWYQQSLDQGLQFLIQYYNGEERAKGNILERFSAQQFPDLHSELNLSSLELGDSALYFCASSSQGLGGYTFGSGTRLTVV.

The genes are TRBV5-4 and TRBJ2-3; possibly TRBD2 for D (6 bases). This CDR3 comprises 13 residues. Germline-derived CDR1 and CDR2 are SGHNT and YYREEE (reference sequence). The V end was cut by 7 bases, the J end by 3 bases, with 12 bases between. The CDR3 nucleotides read TGTGCCAGCCGACTAGGCGGAACAGATACGCAGTATTTT. Protein: CASRLGGTDTQYF.

This clone was seen once. This rearrangement joins TRBV21-1 to TRBJ2-7; TRBD2, the D gene given by the table, was not confirmed from the DNA. TRBV21-1 represents a pseudogene. The CDR3 consists of 20 residues. CDR3 sequence: CASSKARFRSVRREHYEQYV. CDR3 sequence (DNA): TGTGCCAGCAGCAAAGCGAGGTTCCGTTCCGTACGGCGGGAGCACTACGAGCAGTACGTC.

This clone was counted many times. This chain connects TRBV18 to TRBJ1-2, with 7 positions matching TRBD1. V shed 6 bases, J shed 5 bases, and the junction held 15 bases outside the gene matches. Germline values: CDR1 KGHSH, CDR2 LQKENI. The CDR3 has 16 amino acids. CDR3 DNA sequence: TGTGCCAGCTCCCTAACCTCCGGGACAGAAAATTATGGCTACACCTTC. Protein product: CASSLTSGTENYGYTF.

A few counts support this clone. The chain uses TRBV5-6 and TRBJ2-1, with D tentatively TRBD2 (5 bases). The V end lost 2 bases, the J end lost 3 bases, and 15 bases lay between the germline ends. This CDR3 has 16 amino acids. CDR1 SGHDT and CDR2 YYEEEE come from the germline V gene. The CDR3 DNA sequence: TGTGCCAGCAGCTTCGTCGGCGGAGGAAACTACAATGAGCAGTTCTTC. It encodes CASSFVGGGNYNEQFF.

The genes are TRBV7-8 and TRBJ2-2; TRBD2 matches at 15 bases. The V and J ends lost 4 bases and 3 bases, in that order; junction bases with no gene match: 3. The CDR3 runs 17 residues. In germline, CDR1 is SGHVS, CDR2 FQNEAQ. The CDR3 DNA follows: TGTGCCAGCAGCTCCGGGACTAGCGGGAGGTACACCGGGGAGCTGTTTTTT. This sequence encodes CASSSGTSGRYTGELFF.

The chain joins TRBV27 to TRBJ2-7, with 8 bases lining up with TRBD2. The ends lost 6 bases at V and 2 bases at J; junction bases unmatched: 9. The germline CDR1 and CDR2 sequences are MNHEY and SMNVEV (reference sequence). The CDR3 contains 15 residues. The CDR3 sequence: CASSSGGGPPYEQYV. The CDR3 DNA reads as TGTGCCAGCAGCTCCGGCGGGGGGCCGCCCTACGAGCAGTACGTC.

The V and J genes are TRBV4-2 and TRBJ2-5; unclear D gene. The CDR3 runs 15 residues. The ends were cut back, 1 base at V and 5 bases at J, with 14 bases in the middle. Per germline, CDR1 LGHNA and CDR2 YNFKEQ. The CDR3 nucleotides read TGTGCCAGCAGCCAAGTGGGCTCTTCCTGGGAGACCCAGTACTTC. The encoded protein is CASSQVGSSWETQYF.

The chain is built from TRBV6-6 and TRBJ1-6, with 9 bases identical to TRBD1. With 3 bases clipped from V and 10 bases from J, the junction kept 10 bases outside the gene matches. Germline CDR1 reads MNHNY; CDR2 reads SVGAGI (reference sequence). The CDR3 has 16 residues. CDR3 DNA sequence: TGTGCCAGCAGTTATAGCCCGGGACAGGGTGGATCACCCCTCCACTTT. Its protein product is CASSYSPGQGGSPLHF.

Only a few counts were recorded for this clone. The J gene is TRBJ1-1, the V gene TRBV7-8; TRBD1 might be the D (6 bases). Germline lookup yields CDR1 SGHVS and CDR2 FQNEAQ. The CDR3 has 13 amino acids. The V end was cut by 0 bases, the J end by 6 bases, with 8 bases between. CDR3 DNA sequence: TGTGCCAGCAGCTTAGCACAGGGCCCTGAAGCTTTCTTT. The encoded protein is CASSLAQGPEAFF.

The chain is built from TRBV5-1 and TRBJ1-2; D may be TRBD1 (6 bases). CDR1 and CDR2 from the germline V gene are SGHRS and YFSETQ. The CDR3 runs to 12 residues. The ends were cut back, 2 bases at V and 6 bases at J, with 8 bases in the middle. CDR3: CASSLQGNGYTF. CDR3 DNA sequence: TGCGCCAGCAGCTTACAGGGCAATGGCTACACCTTC. Together with reference TRBV5-1 and TRBJ1-2, the CDR3 gives the full variable domain: KAGVTQTPRYLIKTRGQQVTLSCSPISGHRSVSWYQQTPGQGLQFLFEYFSETQRNKGNFPGRFSGRQFSNSRSEMNVSTLELGDSALYLCASSLQGNGYTFGSGTRLTVV.

This chain uses TRBV4-2 with TRBJ2-3; 11 bases align to TRBD2. Per the germline V gene, CDR1 is LGHNA and CDR2 is YNFKEQ. The CDR3 is 16 amino acids. V trimming: 4 bases; J trimming: 0 bases; junction bases outside the gene matches: 3. CDR3 amino acids: CASSRRTSGSTDTQYF. The CDR3 DNA reads TGTGCCAGCAGCCGACGGACTAGCGGGAGCACAGATACGCAGTATTTT.

The CDR3 DNA follows: TGTGCCAGCAGCGTAGCGGGTCAGGGCCTGGCTGAAGCTTTCTTT. Its translation is CASSVAGQGLAEAFF. The rearrangement links TRBV9 to TRBJ1-1, with TRBD1 as a possible D gene (5 bases). V lost 0 bases and J lost 6, with 15 bases in between. The CDR3 runs to 15 residues. Germline V gene lookup returns CDR1 SGDLS and CDR2 YYNGEE.

The CDR3 reads CASSQEGGAVEQYF. CDR3 bases: TGCGCCAGCAGCCAAGAAGGGGGCGCGGTCGAGCAGTACTTC. The V call is TRBV4-3, the J call TRBJ2-5, with TRBD1 matching 7 bases. The J call may not be correct, given that the DNA end is closer to TRBJ2-7. CDR3 length equals 14 residues. Germline CDR1 is LGHNA and CDR2 is YSLEER.

The chain combines TRBV6-1 with TRBJ2-5; D is ambiguous. Germline CDR1 MNHNS, CDR2 SASEGT. V was cut by 5 bases and J by 5 bases, with 12 bases left in between. This CDR3 region has 13 residues. CDR3: CASSLDPRETQYF. Written as DNA, the CDR3 is TGTGCCAGCAGTTTAGACCCGCGGGAGACCCAGTACTTC.

V is TRBV11-3 and J is TRBJ2-1; 7 nucleotides align to TRBD2. The CDR3 covers 16 residues. V was pared by 4 bases and J by 8 bases, with 14 bases of the junction left unmatched. Germline V gives CDR1 SGHNT, CDR2 YENEEA. CDR3 coding DNA: TGTGCCAGCAGCTCGAGGAACCCGACTAGCACGGATGAGCAGTTCTTC. Translated: CASSSRNPTSTDEQFF. Supplemented by reference TRBV11-3 and TRBJ2-1, the full variable domain reads EAGVVQSPRYKIIEKKQPVAFWCNPISGHNTLYWYLQNLGQGPELLIRYENEEAVDDSQLPKDRFSAERLKGVDSTLKIQPAELGDSAVYLCASSSRNPTSTDEQFFGPGTRLTVL.

The chain uses TRBV6-5 and TRBJ1-2, with D possibly TRBD1 on 6 matching bases. Germline lookup yields CDR1 MNHEY and CDR2 SVGAGI. V was shortened by 0 bases and J by 5 bases, with 16 bases between the two germline ends. The CDR3 is 16 amino acids. Here the CDR3 reads CASSYSGLGAKYGYTF. CDR3 in DNA: TGTGCCAGCAGTTACTCGGGTTTGGGGGCGAAGTATGGCTACACCTTC.

The chain uses TRBV5-1 and TRBJ1-4; D uncertain. Germline CDR1 is SGHRS and CDR2 is YFSETQ. The CDR3 spans 16 residues. The ends were cut back, 7 bases at V and 0 bases at J, with 16 bases in the middle. CDR3 protein: CASSGGSQTTNEKLFF. Here the CDR3 DNA reads TGCGCCAGCTCGGGAGGCAGCCAAACAACTAATGAAAAACTGTTTTTT.

The chain combines TRBV10-3 with TRBJ2-5; the D gene is possibly TRBD2 (6 bases). TRBJ2-7 matches the DNA end more closely, so the J call is doubtful. Germline CDR1 is ENHRY and CDR2 is SYGVKD. CDR3 length equals 11 residues. The CDR3 spells CAIMREIEQYF. CDR3 bases: TGTGCCATCATGCGGGAAATCGAGCAGTACTTC.